One sample yielded the 15 T cell receptor beta chains listed below, sequenced in a study of T cells in Graves' hyperthyroidism and ophthalmopathy. Amplification of TCR beta CDR3 regions was performed using RNA transcripts as template. HTBI primers were the set used in a first-round RT-PCR of the TCR CDR3. TCRdb re-derived calls from the multiplex PCR reads in MiXCR, one entry per CDR3 protein. Here the sample spans approximately 630,000 distinct CDR3 sequences, about 17% being singletons. The specimen was blood. All receptors come from a woman in her twenties or thirties with Graves' hyperthyroidism.

Only a few counts were recorded for this clonotype. The rearrangement links TRBV4-1 to TRBJ2-1, with a possible D match to TRBD2 (5 bases). Trimming took off 2 bases at V and 5 bases at J, with 10 bases between the two ends. Germline CDR1 reads MGHRA; CDR2 reads YSYEKL. CDR3 length: 14 amino acids. The CDR3 sequence: CASSQTRDNNEQFF. CDR3 nucleotides: TGCGCCAGCAGCCAAACGAGGGATAACAATGAGCAGTTCTTC.

The table lists this clonotype with many counts. The chain carries TRBV20-1 and TRBJ1-2; 10 bases are a match to TRBD1. The CDR3 contains 14 residues. V was pared by 5 bases and J by 1 base, with 4 bases of the junction left unmatched. Germline V gives CDR1 DFQATT, CDR2 SNEGSKA (reference sequence). CDR3: CSAQTGGDNYGYTF. In DNA, the CDR3 is TGCAGTGCTCAGACAGGGGGCGATAACTATGGCTACACCTTC.

In this sample, this clonotype turned up a few times. V is TRBV7-3 and J is TRBJ2-1; 12 bases map to TRBD2. Trimming at V came to 3 bases and at J to 8 bases, leaving 8 bases not matched to a gene. The length of the CDR3 is 16 residues. Germline CDR1 reads SGHTA; CDR2 reads FQGTGA. This CDR3 reads CASSLGRLAGVDEQFF. In DNA form, the CDR3 reads TGTGCCAGCAGCTTGGGGCGACTAGCGGGAGTTGATGAGCAGTTCTTC.

This clonotype came up many times. The CDR3 loop is CASSLVGQGDTEAFF. For the CDR3, the DNA is TGCGCCAGCAGCTTGGTCGGACAGGGGGACACTGAAGCTTTCTTT. The V and J genes are TRBV5-1 and TRBJ1-1; 10 nucleotides align to TRBD1. CDR3 length: 15 residues. From germline, CDR1 is SGHRS and CDR2 YFSETQ. After removal of 0 bases from V and 3 bases from J, the junction contained 2 bases not matched to a gene. The full variable domain, in which reference TRBV5-1 and TRBJ1-1 provide the parts outside the CDR3, is KAGVTQTPRYLIKTRGQQVTLSCSPISGHRSVSWYQQTPGQGLQFLFEYFSETQRNKGNFPGRFSGRQFSNSRSEMNVSTLELGDSALYLCASSLVGQGDTEAFFGQGTRLTVV.

Ten or more counts support this clonotype. For the CDR3, the DNA is TGTGCCAGCAGACCGGGACAGGGGGTACGGGAGCAGTACTTC. Amino acids: CASRPGQGVREQYF. V is TRBV27 and J is TRBJ2-7; 11 bases line up with TRBD1. This CDR3 is 14 amino acids long. V dropped 6 bases and J dropped 7; count of bases not matched to a gene: 8. CDR1 and CDR2 (germline): MNHEY, SMNVEV (reference sequence).

In its sample, this clonotype was seen many times. This CDR3 reads CASSEGETQYF. DNA for the CDR3: TGTGCCAGCAGTGAGGGGGAGACCCAGTACTTC. This chain links TRBV2 with TRBJ2-5; D uncertain. This CDR3 spans 11 amino acids. V was shortened by 3 bases and J by 5 bases, with 4 bases between the two germline ends. Germline V gene data show CDR1 as SNHLY and CDR2 as FYNNEI.

The sample holds a few counts of this clonotype. The chain uses TRBV25-1 and TRBJ2-2; unclear D gene. Germline CDR1 MGHDK, CDR2 SYGVNS. Between the trimmed V and J ends, which lost 3 bases and 0 bases, there was a span of 11 bases. The CDR3 has 16 amino acids. The CDR3 DNA is TGTGCCAGCAGTGACCCGAGACATTCGAACACCGGGGAGCTGTTTTTT. Its translation: CASSDPRHSNTGELFF.

The rearrangement joins TRBV2 to TRBJ2-7, with TRBD1 as a possible D gene (6 bases). The CDR3 spans 14 residues. V lost 7 bases, J lost 0 bases, and 13 bases lay in between. Germline CDR1 SNHLY, CDR2 FYNNEI. CDR3: CASNKGTNSYEQYF. The CDR3 nucleotides read TGTGCCAGCAATAAAGGGACAAACTCCTACGAGCAGTACTTC.

This clonotype has at least ten counts. The chain recombines TRBV7-3 with TRBJ2-2; maybe TRBD1 (6 bases). Germline loops: CDR1 SGHTA, CDR2 FQGTGA. The CDR3 extends over 15 amino acids. With 5 bases removed from V and 4 bases from J, the gap between germline ends came to 14 bases. The CDR3 sequence: CASSHLGAGTGELFF. In DNA, the CDR3 is TGTGCCAGCAGCCACCTGGGGGCGGGCACCGGGGAGCTGTTTTTT.

Ten or more counts support this clonotype. The rearrangement uses TRBV5-6 and TRBJ1-1, with 12 bases identical to TRBD1. The CDR3 runs 16 residues. Germline assignment: CDR1 SGHDT and CDR2 YYEEEE. Losses at the gene ends were 4 bases for V and 0 bases for J; bases not matched to a gene: 4. The CDR3 nucleotides read TGTGCCAGCAGCCCGGGGACAGGGGGCATGAACACTGAAGCTTTCTTT. The encoded protein is CASSPGTGGMNTEAFF.

This clonotype turned up a few times. V usage is TRBV5-4 and J usage is TRBJ2-3; a weak D match, TRBD1 (5 bases). The germline V and J ends were trimmed by 3 bases and 5 bases, with 10 bases remaining between them. The germline CDR1 and CDR2 sequences are SGHNT and YYREEE (reference sequence). The CDR3 spans 13 residues. The CDR3 spells CASSYGQGDTQYF. CDR3 coding DNA: TGTGCCAGCAGCTACGGGCAGGGAGATACGCAGTATTTT.

This clonotype was seen many times. V gene TRBV28 combines with J gene TRBJ1-2; TRBD1 agrees at 8 bases. J gave up 8 bases and V 6 bases, and 14 bases lay outside the gene matches. CDR1 MDHEN and CDR2 SYDVKM come from the germline V gene. This CDR3 comprises 15 residues. CDR3 coding DNA: TGTGCCAGCAGCAAACCGGGACAGGTTTACGGCGGCTACACCTTC. The encoded protein is CASSKPGQVYGGYTF.

The chain is built from TRBV19 and TRBJ2-7; 7 bases match TRBD1. The trim removed 4 bases at V and 0 bases at J, leaving 6 bases unmatched. Germline values: CDR1 LNHDA, CDR2 SQIVND (reference sequence). This CDR3 contains 15 residues. The CDR3 loop reads CASSTRDSPSYEQYF. The CDR3 DNA reads TGTGCCAGTAGTACCCGGGACAGTCCCTCCTACGAGCAGTACTTC.

The sample holds a few counts of this clonotype. The chain has TRBV14 and TRBJ2-2, with 10 bases identical to TRBD2. After removal of 3 bases from V and 5 bases from J, the junction contained 12 bases not matched to a gene. Germline CDR1 SGHDN, CDR2 FVKESK. This CDR3 is built from 18 residues. CDR3 protein: CASSQLGLAALETGELFF. The DNA of the CDR3 is TGTGCCAGCAGCCAGCTAGGACTAGCGGCTCTGGAAACCGGGGAGCTGTTTTTT.

The rearrangement joins TRBV16 to TRBJ1-4; D may be TRBD1 (6 bases). The CDR3 has 15 amino acids. The germline gives CDR1 KGHSY, CDR2 FQNENV. V was shortened by 2 bases and J by 5 bases, with 12 bases between the two germline ends. The DNA of the CDR3 is TGTGCCAGCAGCCAAATCGGACAGAAAAATGAAAAACTGTTTTTT. Its translation: CASSQIGQKNEKLFF.